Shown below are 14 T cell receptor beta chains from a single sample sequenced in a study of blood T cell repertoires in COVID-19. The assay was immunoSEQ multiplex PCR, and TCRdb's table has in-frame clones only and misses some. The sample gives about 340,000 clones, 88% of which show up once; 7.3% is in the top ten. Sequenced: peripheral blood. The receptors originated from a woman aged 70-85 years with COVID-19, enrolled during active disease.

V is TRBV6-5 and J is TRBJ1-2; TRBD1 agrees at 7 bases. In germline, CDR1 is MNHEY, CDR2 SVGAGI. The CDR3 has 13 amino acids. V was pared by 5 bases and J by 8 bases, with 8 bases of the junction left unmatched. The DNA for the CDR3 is TGTGCCAGCAGTCCAAGGACAGGAGAAGGCTACACCTTC. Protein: CASSPRTGEGYTF.

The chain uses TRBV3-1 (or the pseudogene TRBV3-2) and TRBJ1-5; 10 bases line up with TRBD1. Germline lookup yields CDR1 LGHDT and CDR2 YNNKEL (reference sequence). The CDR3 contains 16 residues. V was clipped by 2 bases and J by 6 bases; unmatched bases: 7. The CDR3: CASSQSWTGGTQPQHF. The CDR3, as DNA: TGTGCCAGCAGCCAATCTTGGACAGGGGGGACTCAGCCCCAGCATTTT.

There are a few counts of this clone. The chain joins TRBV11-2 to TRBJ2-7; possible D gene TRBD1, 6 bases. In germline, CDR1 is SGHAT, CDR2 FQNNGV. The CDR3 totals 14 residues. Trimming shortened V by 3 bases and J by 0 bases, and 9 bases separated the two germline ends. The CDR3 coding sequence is TGTGCCAGCAGCTTCGACAGGAGCTCCTACGAGCAGTACTTC. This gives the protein CASSFDRSSYEQYF.

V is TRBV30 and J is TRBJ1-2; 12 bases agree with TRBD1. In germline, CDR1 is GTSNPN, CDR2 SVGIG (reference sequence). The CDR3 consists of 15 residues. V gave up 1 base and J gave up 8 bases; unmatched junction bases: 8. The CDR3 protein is CAWSARDRGQEGYTF. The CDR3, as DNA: TGTGCCTGGAGTGCCCGGGACAGGGGGCAAGAAGGCTACACCTTC.

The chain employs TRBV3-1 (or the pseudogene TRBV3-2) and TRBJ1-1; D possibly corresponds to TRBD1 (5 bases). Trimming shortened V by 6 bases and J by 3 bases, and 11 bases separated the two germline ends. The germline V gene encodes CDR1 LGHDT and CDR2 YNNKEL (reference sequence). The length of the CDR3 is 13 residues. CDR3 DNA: TGTGCCAGCAGGTCAACAGGTCACACTGAAGCTTTCTTT. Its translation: CASRSTGHTEAFF.

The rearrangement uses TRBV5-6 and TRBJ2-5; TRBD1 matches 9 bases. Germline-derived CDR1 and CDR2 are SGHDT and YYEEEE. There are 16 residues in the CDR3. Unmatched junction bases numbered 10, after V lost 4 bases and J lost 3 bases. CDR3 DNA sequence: TGTGCCAGCAGCCTGTGGAACAGGGGGCCAAAAGAGACCCAGTACTTC. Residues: CASSLWNRGPKETQYF.

The CDR3 protein is CASSPSGDQPQHF. CDR3 nucleotides: TGTGCCAGCAGCCCCTCAGGGGATCAGCCCCAGCATTTT. The rearrangement links TRBV6-5 to TRBJ1-5; perhaps TRBD1 as D (6 bases). The V gene lost 6 bases and the J gene lost 5 bases, with 11 bases spanning the gap. This CDR3 spans 13 amino acids. The germline V gene encodes CDR1 MNHEY and CDR2 SVGAGI.

In nucleotides, the CDR3 is TGTGCCATCAGTGAGTCGATAGGGCAGGGTGACAATCAGCCCCAGCATTTT. Its protein is CAISESIGQGDNQPQHF. The genes are TRBV10-3 and TRBJ1-5; tentatively, D is TRBD1 (5 bases). The ends were cut back, 0 bases at V and 3 bases at J, with 15 bases in the middle. The CDR3 extends over 17 amino acids. From germline, CDR1 is ENHRY and CDR2 SYGVKD.

This CDR3 is CASSPPWDTTEAFF. Written as DNA, the CDR3 is TGTGCCAGCTCACCACCGTGGGACACCACTGAAGCTTTCTTT. The chain combines TRBV18 with TRBJ1-1; a weak D match, TRBD1 (6 bases). CDR1 and CDR2 from the germline V gene are KGHSH and LQKENI. The CDR3 contains 14 residues. Trimming removed 0 bases at V and 4 bases at J, with 9 bases between.

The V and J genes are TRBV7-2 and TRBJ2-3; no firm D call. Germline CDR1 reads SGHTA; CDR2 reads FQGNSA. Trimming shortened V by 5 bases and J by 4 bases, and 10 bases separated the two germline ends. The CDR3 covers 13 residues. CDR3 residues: CASSHPGPDTQYF. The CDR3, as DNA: TGTGCCAGCAGCCATCCCGGTCCAGATACGCAGTATTTT.

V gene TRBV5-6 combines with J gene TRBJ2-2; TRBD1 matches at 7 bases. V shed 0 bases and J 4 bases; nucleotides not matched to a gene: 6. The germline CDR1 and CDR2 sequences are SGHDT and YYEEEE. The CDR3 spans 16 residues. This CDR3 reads CASSLVGQLSTGELFF. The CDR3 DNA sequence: TGTGCCAGCAGCTTGGTGGGACAGCTAAGCACCGGGGAGCTGTTTTTT.

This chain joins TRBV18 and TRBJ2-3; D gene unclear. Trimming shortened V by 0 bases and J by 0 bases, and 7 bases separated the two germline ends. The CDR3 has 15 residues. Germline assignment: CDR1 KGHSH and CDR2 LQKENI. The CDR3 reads CASSPPVTSTDTQYF. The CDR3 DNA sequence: TGTGCCAGCTCACCACCAGTCACTAGCACAGATACGCAGTATTTT.

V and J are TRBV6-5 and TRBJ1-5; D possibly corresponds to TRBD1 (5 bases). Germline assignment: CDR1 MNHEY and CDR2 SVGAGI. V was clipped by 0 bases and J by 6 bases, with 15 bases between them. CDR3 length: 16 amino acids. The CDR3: CASSYSIETGGQPQHF. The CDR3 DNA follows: TGTGCCAGCAGTTACTCGATAGAAACAGGCGGTCAGCCCCAGCATTTT.

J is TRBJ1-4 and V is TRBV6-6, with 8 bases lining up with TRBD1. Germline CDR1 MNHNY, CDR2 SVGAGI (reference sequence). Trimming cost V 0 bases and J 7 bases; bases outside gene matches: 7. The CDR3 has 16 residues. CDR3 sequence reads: CASSYSRTGRTEKLFF. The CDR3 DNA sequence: TGTGCCAGCAGTTACTCCCGGACAGGGAGGACTGAAAAACTGTTTTTT.